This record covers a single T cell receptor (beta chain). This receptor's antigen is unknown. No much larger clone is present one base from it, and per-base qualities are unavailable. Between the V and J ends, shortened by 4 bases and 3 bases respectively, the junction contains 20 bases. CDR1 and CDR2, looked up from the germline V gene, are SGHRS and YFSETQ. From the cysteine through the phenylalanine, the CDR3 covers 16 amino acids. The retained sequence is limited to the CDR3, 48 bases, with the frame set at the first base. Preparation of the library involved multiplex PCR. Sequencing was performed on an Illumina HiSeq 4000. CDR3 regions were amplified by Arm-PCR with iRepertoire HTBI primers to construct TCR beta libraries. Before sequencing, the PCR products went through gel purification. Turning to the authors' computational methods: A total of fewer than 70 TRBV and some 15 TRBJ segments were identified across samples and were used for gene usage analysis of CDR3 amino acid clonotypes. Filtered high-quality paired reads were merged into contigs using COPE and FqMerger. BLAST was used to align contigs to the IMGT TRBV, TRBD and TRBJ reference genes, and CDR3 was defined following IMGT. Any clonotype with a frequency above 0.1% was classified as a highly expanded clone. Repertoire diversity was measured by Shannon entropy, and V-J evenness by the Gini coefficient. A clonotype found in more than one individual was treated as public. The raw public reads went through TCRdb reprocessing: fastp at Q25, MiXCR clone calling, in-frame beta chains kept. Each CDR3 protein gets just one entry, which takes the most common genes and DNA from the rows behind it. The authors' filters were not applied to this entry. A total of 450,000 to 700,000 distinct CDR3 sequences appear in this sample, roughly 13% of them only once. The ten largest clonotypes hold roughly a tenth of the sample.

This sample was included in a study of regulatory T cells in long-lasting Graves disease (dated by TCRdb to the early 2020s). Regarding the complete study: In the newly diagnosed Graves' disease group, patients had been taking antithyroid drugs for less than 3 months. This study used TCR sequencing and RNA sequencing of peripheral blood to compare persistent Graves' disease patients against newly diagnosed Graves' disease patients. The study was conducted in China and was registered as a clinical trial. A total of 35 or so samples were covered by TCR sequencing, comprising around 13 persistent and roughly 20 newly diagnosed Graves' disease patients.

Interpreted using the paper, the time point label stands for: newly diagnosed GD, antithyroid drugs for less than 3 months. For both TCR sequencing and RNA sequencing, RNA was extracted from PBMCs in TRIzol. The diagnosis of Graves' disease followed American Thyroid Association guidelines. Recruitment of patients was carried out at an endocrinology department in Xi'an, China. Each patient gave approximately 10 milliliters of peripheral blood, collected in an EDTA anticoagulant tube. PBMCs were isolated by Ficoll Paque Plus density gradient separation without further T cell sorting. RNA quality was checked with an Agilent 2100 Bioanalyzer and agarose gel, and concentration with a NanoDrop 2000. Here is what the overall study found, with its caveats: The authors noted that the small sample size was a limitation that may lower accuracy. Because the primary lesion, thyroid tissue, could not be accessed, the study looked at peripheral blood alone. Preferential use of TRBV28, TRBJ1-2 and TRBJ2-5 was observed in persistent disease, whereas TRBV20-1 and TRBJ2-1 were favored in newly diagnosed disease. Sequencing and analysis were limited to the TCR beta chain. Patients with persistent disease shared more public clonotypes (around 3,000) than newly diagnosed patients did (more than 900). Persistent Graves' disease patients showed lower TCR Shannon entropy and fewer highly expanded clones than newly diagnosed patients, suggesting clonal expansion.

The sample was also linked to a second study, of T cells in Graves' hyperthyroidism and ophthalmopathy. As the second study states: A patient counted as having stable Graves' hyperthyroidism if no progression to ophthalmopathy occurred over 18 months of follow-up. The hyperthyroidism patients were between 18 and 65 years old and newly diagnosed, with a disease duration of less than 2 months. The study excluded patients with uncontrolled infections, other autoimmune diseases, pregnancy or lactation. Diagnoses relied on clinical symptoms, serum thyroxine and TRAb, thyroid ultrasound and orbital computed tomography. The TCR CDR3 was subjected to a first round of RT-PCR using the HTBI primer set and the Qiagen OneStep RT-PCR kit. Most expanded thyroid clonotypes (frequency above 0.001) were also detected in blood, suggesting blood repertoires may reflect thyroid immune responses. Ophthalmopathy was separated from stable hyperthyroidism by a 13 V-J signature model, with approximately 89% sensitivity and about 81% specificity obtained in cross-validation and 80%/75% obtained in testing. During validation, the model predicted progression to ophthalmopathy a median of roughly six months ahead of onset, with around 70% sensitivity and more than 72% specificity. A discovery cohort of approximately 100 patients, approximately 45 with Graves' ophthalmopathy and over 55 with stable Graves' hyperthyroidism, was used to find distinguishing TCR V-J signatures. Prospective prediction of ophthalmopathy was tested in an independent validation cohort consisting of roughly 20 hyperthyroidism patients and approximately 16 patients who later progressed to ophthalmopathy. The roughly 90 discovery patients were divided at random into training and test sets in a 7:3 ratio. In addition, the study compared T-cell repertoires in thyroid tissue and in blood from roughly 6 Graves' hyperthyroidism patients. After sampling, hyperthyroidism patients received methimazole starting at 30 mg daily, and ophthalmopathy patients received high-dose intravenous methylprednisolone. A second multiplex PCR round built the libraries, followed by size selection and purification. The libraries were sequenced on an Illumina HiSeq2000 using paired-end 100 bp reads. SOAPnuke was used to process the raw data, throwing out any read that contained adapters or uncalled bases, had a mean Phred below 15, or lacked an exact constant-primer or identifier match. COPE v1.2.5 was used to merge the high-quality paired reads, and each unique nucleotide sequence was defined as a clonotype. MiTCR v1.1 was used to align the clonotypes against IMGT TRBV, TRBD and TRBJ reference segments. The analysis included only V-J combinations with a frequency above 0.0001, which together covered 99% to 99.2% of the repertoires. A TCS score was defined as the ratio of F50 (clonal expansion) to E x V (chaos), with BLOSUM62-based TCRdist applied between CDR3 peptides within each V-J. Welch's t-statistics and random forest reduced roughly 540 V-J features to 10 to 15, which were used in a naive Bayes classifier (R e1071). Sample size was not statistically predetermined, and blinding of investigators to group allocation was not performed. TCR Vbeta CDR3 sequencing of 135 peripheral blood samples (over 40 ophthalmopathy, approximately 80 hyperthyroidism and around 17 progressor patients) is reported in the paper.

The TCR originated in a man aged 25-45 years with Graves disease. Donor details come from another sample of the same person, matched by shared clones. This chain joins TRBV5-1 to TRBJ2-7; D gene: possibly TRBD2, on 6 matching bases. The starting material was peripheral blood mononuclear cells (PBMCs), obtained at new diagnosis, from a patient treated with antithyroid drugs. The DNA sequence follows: TGCGCCAGCAGCCTACCGCGGGGCGGGATACACTACGAGCAGTACTTC. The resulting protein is CASSLPRGGIHYEQYF.